A selection of T cell receptor beta chains follows, all from one sample in a study of shared clonotypes between healthy human individuals. TCRdb's copy holds only in-frame clones and misses some; the assay was immunoSEQ multiplex PCR. The sample yields about 1.4 million clones, over 95% seen once. Sequencing was done on a sample of naive CD4+ T cells sorted from blood. The receptors here all came from a young man in good health. The CDR3 runs from the conserved cysteine through the conserved F or W. The D gene is left open where the match is weak. The size entry is marked missing in some rows and otherwise reads once, few, many or a size class.

cdr3_aa cdr3_nt clone_size j_call d_call v_call
CASSAPGGGGGETQYF TGTGCCAGCAGCGCACCCGGAGGGGGGGGTGGTGAGACCCAGTACTTC NA TRBJ2-5 NA TRBV9
CASSPSQGYTEAFF TGTGCCAGCTCCCCCAGCCAGGGTTACACTGAAGCTTTCTTT NA TRBJ1-1 NA TRBV18
CAWFRFPGGPPHF TGTGCCTGGTTCCGGTTCCCAGGGGGACCACCCCATTTT NA TRBJ1-3 TRBD1 TRBV30
CASSVQSSVGEQFF TGTGCCAGCAGTGTCCAGTCTAGCGTTGGTGAGCAGTTCTTC once TRBJ2-1 NA TRBV2
CASSLSESYEQYF TGTGCCAGCAGCTTGAGTGAATCCTACGAGCAGTACTTC NA TRBJ2-7 NA TRBV7-8
CASTRTVRGNQPQHF TGTGCCAGCACCCGGACGGTCCGGGGAAATCAGCCCCAGCATTTT NA TRBJ1-5 NA TRBV28
CAWSVVGGYTF TGTGCCTGGAGTGTAGTTGGAGGCTACACCTTC NA TRBJ1-2 NA TRBV30
CASSQGPLNYEQYF TGTGCCAGCAGTCAGGGTCCCCTTAACTACGAGCAGTACTTC once TRBJ2-7 NA TRBV5-5
CASSYSRLGGEQYF TGTGCCAGCAGCTACTCCCGGTTAGGGGGCGAGCAGTACTTC NA TRBJ2-7 NA TRBV6-5
CASSLTGKGGYTF TGTGCCAGCAGCTTAACCGGGAAGGGTGGCTACACCTTC NA TRBJ1-2 NA TRBV7-3
CASSLTLGEGNTIYF TGTGCCAGCAGCCTCACCTTGGGCGAAGGAAACACCATATATTTT NA TRBJ1-3 NA TRBV7-9
CASSLAGYTGELFF TGTGCCAGCAGCTTAGCGGGGTATACCGGGGAGCTGTTTTTT NA TRBJ2-2 NA TRBV11-3
CASSLWGYLDTEAFF TGTGCCAGCTCACTTTGGGGGTATCTGGACACTGAAGCTTTCTTT NA TRBJ1-1 NA TRBV18
CASSLHWQETQYF TGTGCCAGCAGCCTTCACTGGCAAGAGACCCAGTACTTC NA TRBJ2-5 NA TRBV11-2
CASSYSTVGGYEQYF TGTGCCAGCAGTTACTCGACCGTAGGCGGCTACGAGCAGTACTTC NA TRBJ2-7 NA TRBV6-5
CASSRPGGPYEQYF TGTGCCAGCAGCCGACCGGGAGGGCCTTACGAGCAGTACTTC NA TRBJ2-7 TRBD2 TRBV28
CASLKWNEQFF TGTGCCAGCTTGAAGTGGAATGAGCAGTTCTTC NA TRBJ2-1 NA TRBV28
CASSQENYEQYF TGTGCCAGCAGCCAAGAAAACTACGAGCAGTACTTC NA TRBJ2-7 NA TRBV5-4
CASSPDGVGDRYGYTF TGCGCCAGCAGCCCGGATGGGGTCGGAGACCGGTATGGCTACACCTTC NA TRBJ1-2 NA TRBV5-1
CASSSRQSWYGYTF TGTGCCAGCAGCTCCCGGCAGTCTTGGTATGGCTACACCTTC NA TRBJ1-2 NA TRBV2
CASSTWIGELFF TGTGCCAGCAGCACGTGGATCGGGGAGCTGTTTTTT NA TRBJ2-2 NA TRBV6-5
CASSSGMGQTDTQYF TGCGCCAGCAGCTCTGGAATGGGACAGACAGATACGCAGTATTTT NA TRBJ2-3 TRBD1 TRBV5-1
CASSAAGGYGYTF TGTGCCAGCAGCGCGGCGGGTGGCTATGGCTACACCTTC NA TRBJ1-2 NA TRBV9
CASSRDRVNTGELFF TGTGCCAGCAGTCGGGACAGGGTGAACACCGGGGAGCTGTTTTTT NA TRBJ2-2 TRBD1 TRBV6-5
CASSHNYEQYF TGTGCCAGCAGCCACAACTACGAGCAGTACTTC NA TRBJ2-7 NA TRBV14
CATERGIGTAGEQYF TGTGCCACCGAGAGGGGGATCGGGACAGCCGGAGAGCAGTACTTC NA TRBJ2-7 TRBD1 TRBV19
CASTLGLAEYNEQFF TGTGCCAGCACCCTGGGACTAGCGGAGTACAATGAGCAGTTCTTC NA TRBJ2-1 TRBD2 TRBV2
CASSQYGATETQYF TGTGCCAGCAGCCAATATGGGGCTACGGAGACCCAGTACTTC NA TRBJ2-5 NA TRBV14
CASSTKRNGEAFF TGTGCCAGTAGTACCAAACGTAATGGTGAAGCTTTCTTT NA TRBJ1-1 NA TRBV19
CASSLGPSTDTQYF TGTGCCAGCAGCTTAGGGCCGAGCACAGATACGCAGTATTTT NA TRBJ2-3 NA TRBV7-9
CASSLGSGQGKGEQYF TGTGCCAGCAGCCTTGGGTCGGGACAGGGGAAAGGTGAGCAGTACTTC NA TRBJ2-7 TRBD1 TRBV7-6
CASSGPLLAGGASNEQFF TGTGCCAGCAGTGGCCCCCTACTAGCGGGAGGAGCCTCCAATGAGCAGTTCTTC NA TRBJ2-1 TRBD2 TRBV2
CASIKQGPSYEQYF TGTGCCAGCATCAAACAGGGCCCCTCCTACGAGCAGTACTTC NA TRBJ2-7 NA TRBV2
CASSQAPGGTQETQYF TGCGCCAGCAGCCAAGCCCCCGGGGGCACTCAAGAGACCCAGTACTTC NA TRBJ2-5 NA TRBV4-1
CASPDLRGEWTQHF TGTGCCAGCCCAGACCTCAGGGGTGAGTGGACCCAGCATTTT NA TRBJ1-5 NA TRBV6-1
CSVPLPKRTGNHTGELFF TGCAGCGTACCTCTACCTAAACGCACGGGAAACCACACCGGGGAGCTGTTTTTT NA TRBJ2-2 NA TRBV29-1
CASSGEGGETQYF TGCGCCAGCAGTGGGGAAGGAGGGGAGACCCAGTACTTC NA TRBJ2-5 NA TRBV5-1
CASRSGTRLWGDTQYF TGTGCCAGCAGGTCCGGGACACGGCTCTGGGGGGATACGCAGTATTTT NA TRBJ2-3 NA TRBV7-2
CASSDSIRDTESYEQYF TGTGCCAGCAGTGACTCGATCCGGGACACCGAATCCTACGAGCAGTACTTC once TRBJ2-7 NA TRBV6-4
CASSAVKGRYEQYF TGTGCCAGCAGCGCCGTGAAGGGACGGTACGAGCAGTACTTC NA TRBJ2-7 NA TRBV5-4
CASSSYSGSGDTQYF TGCGCCAGCAGCTCGTATAGCGGGAGTGGAGATACGCAGTATTTT NA TRBJ2-3 TRBD2 TRBV5-1
CASTDTGTRSTDTQYF TGTGCCAGCACCGATACAGGGACCCGAAGCACAGATACGCAGTATTTT NA TRBJ2-3 NA TRBV7-9
CASSDVVGGEAFF TGTGCCAGCTCCGACGTAGTTGGGGGAGAAGCTTTCTTT once TRBJ1-1 NA TRBV18
CATSRELGANTEAFF TGTGCCACCAGCAGAGAGCTGGGGGCGAACACTGAAGCTTTCTTT NA TRBJ1-1 NA TRBV15
CASSVRLAGGIRETQYF TGTGCCAGCAGTGTACGACTAGCGGGAGGGATTCGAGAGACCCAGTACTTC NA TRBJ2-5 TRBD2 TRBV6-1
CASSDLEEFQPQHF TGTGCCAGCAGTGATCTAGAGGAGTTTCAGCCCCAGCATTTT few TRBJ1-5 NA TRBV2
CASSVLYNEQFF TGTGCCAGCAGTGTATTATACAATGAGCAGTTCTTC NA TRBJ2-1 NA TRBV6-1
CASTSMGGWGGYTF TGTGCCAGCACATCGATGGGAGGTTGGGGCGGCTACACCTTC few TRBJ1-2 NA TRBV27
CASSYAATGWDTEAFF TGTGCCAGCAGTTACGCAGCCACAGGGTGGGACACTGAAGCTTTCTTT NA TRBJ1-1 NA TRBV6-5
CASSFQQETQYF TGTGCCAGCAGCTTCCAGCAAGAGACCCAGTACTTC NA TRBJ2-5 NA TRBV11-1
CASHRAEQPPSRNCSYNEQFF TGTGCCAGCCATCGGGCGGAGCAACCCCCCTCTAGGAACTGCTCCTACAATGAGCAGTTCTTC NA TRBJ2-1 NA TRBV12-1
CASSLRDSYEQYF TGTGCCAGCAGTCTCCGGGACAGCTACGAGCAGTACTTC NA TRBJ2-7 TRBD1 TRBV28
CASSLSAGSNYGYTF TGTGCCAGCAGTTTATCGGCAGGATCTAACTATGGCTACACCTTC NA TRBJ1-2 NA TRBV28
CASAGSSYEQYF TGTGCCAGCGCAGGGAGCTCCTACGAGCAGTACTTC once TRBJ2-7 NA TRBV6-6
CASSAGTYTDTQYF TGTGCCAGCAGTGCCGGGACGTACACAGATACGCAGTATTTT NA TRBJ2-3 NA TRBV2
CASSVGPTDTQYF TGTGCCAGCAGCGTAGGTCCCACAGATACGCAGTATTTT few TRBJ2-3 NA TRBV9
CASSLWGRGVIGAEAFF TGTGCCAGCAGTTTGTGGGGCAGGGGTGTTATAGGGGCTGAAGCTTTCTTT NA TRBJ1-1 NA TRBV27
CASTPLAGKGEQYF TGTGCCAGCACCCCACTGGCGGGGAAAGGCGAGCAGTACTTC NA TRBJ2-7 NA TRBV2
CASSPVLSVGQGVAKNIQYF TGTGCCAGCTCACCCGTCCTTTCCGTAGGACAGGGGGTAGCCAAAAACATTCAGTACTTC NA TRBJ2-4 TRBD1 TRBV18